This TCR beta chain was documented in a study of cytomegalovirus exposure and HLA in healthy donors. The PCR used 60 Vbeta and 13 Jbeta primers. The repertoire was sequenced with immunoSEQ multiplex PCR; TCRdb's copy has only in-frame clones and lacks some. Of tens of thousands of clones detected, more than 70% appear once; the ten largest clones hold 6.8%. As to this clone: Its antigen is undetermined.

Whole-study results and caveats: In a later analysis, several top co-occurrence clusters appeared linked to parvovirus B19, influenza, CMV and Epstein-Barr virus.

Trimming pared 1 base from V and 5 bases from J, leaving 9 bases between. Per germline, CDR1 MDHEN and CDR2 SYDVKM. The CDR3 contains 14 residues. This TCR came from a man between 25 and 39 years old in good health and CMV-seropositive. This chain joins TRBV28 and TRBJ1-5; unclear D gene. The material sequenced was PBMCs. The CDR3 nucleotides read TGTGCCAGCAGTTTATCAGGTCCTCATCAGCCCCAGCATTTT. This translates into CASSLSGPHQPQHF.